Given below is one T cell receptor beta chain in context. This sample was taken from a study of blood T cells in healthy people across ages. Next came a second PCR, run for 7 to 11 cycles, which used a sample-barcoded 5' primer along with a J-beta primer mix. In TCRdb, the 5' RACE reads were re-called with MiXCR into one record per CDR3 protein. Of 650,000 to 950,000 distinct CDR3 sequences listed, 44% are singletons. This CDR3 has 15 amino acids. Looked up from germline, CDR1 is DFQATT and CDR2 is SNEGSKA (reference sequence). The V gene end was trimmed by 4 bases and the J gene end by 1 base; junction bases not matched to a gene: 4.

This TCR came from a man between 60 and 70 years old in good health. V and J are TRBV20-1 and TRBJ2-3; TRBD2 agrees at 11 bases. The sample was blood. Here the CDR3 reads CSAKRLAGRTDTQYF. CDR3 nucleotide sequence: TGCAGTGCTAAAAGACTAGCGGGGCGCACAGATACGCAGTATTTT.